The following is a T cell receptor beta chain sequence with its context. This clonotype was counted ten times or more. This clone's antigen is unknown. No quality values exist for individual bases; no much larger clone is one base distant. TRIzol reagent was used to extract blood RNA from unsorted whole blood, while the DNeasy Blood & Tissue kit provided the germline DNA. Chronic HBV infection was present in the patients, and the patients were treatment-naive at sampling. Before surgery, about 4 milliliters of peripheral blood were collected into K2EDTA tubes. These data come from a study of tumor-infiltrating lymphocytes in primary liver carcinoma (dated by TCRdb to the late 2010s). Looking at the study overall: Between November 2015 and early 2016, a few patients in China with histopathologically diagnosed primary liver carcinoma had surgical resection. Hepatocellular carcinoma (four) or combined HCC and intrahepatic cholangiocarcinoma (one) was present in the five patients, who were three men and two women aged 30 to 69 years. Each sample produced roughly 3.65 to 7.5 million productive TCRbeta reads, and read depth showed no significant difference between tissue types. The five patients had tumors of stage T1-T3 N0M0, with maximum diameters ranging from about 4 to 11 cm. A total of around 35 specimens from 5 patients, comprising 25 or so tumor regions, 5 adjacent noncancerous liver tissues and 5 peripheral blood samples, were covered by TCRbeta repertoire sequencing. TCRbeta repertoire sequencing, expression microarrays and whole-exome sequencing were combined in the study across five regions of each liver tumor, with adjacent normal tissue and blood also included. High reproducibility was observed for the technical replicate repertoires, with mean shared-clone rates around 0.9 and correlation coefficients above 0.95. Overall results and qualifications from the work: The study included only five patients, and the authors note findings should be validated in a larger study. A significantly larger repertoire fraction was made up by the top 250 clones in tumors than in blood (p = 0.039). Because sequencing covered only the TCR beta chain and unpaired alpha chains were not captured, true repertoire diversity is likely underestimated. Consistent with antigen-driven expansion, pairs of tumor regions showed higher repertoire overlap (mean about 35%) than either tumor-adjacent pairs (approximately 17%) or tumor-blood pairs (approximately 15%). Because the samples were bulk and unsorted, CD4+ and CD8+ T cell repertoires could not be compared.

A constant-region primer and ProtoScript II reverse transcriptase were used to reverse-transcribe TCRbeta-specific cDNA from approximately 550 ng total RNA. The TCRbeta libraries were prepared through three rounds of nested multiplex PCR following a slightly modified ARM-PCR procedure. Sample barcodes and Illumina adapters were attached in a final 25-cycle PCR using Deep VentR polymerase. Before sequencing, amplicons of 200-500 bp were gel-purified using a QIAquick gel extraction kit. TCRbeta amplicons were sequenced on an Illumina HiSeq 2500 with 250-bp paired-end reads. The published analysis was carried out like this. To recover full CDR3 sequences, reads were quality-trimmed using Trimmomatic v0.33 and paired reads were then merged using FLASH v1.2.11. V, D and J germline segments were assigned to the rearranged TCRbeta sequences using MiGEC v1.2.1b. VDJtools v1.0.0 computed clonotype statistics and Shannon-Wiener diversity indices. Except for diversity analysis, only each sample's 250 most abundant clonotypes were used in subsequent analyses to reduce sampling bias. The public reads were run again by TCRdb, first through fastp at Q25 and then through MiXCR, and only productive beta chains were kept. Each entry merges the rows of one CDR3 protein and shows their most common DNA and genes. The V and J calls were determined by TCRdb, not by the authors. Across this sample there are about 350,000 distinct CDR3 sequences, with about 65% seen only once. The ten largest clones take up about 6% of the sample.

Sequencing was performed on peripheral blood. The clonotype comes from a man aged 35 to 55 with primary liver carcinoma and hepatitis B virus infection.

CDR3 sequence: CASSSMGPGEQYF. At the DNA level, the sequence is TGTGCCAGCAGCTCAATGGGCCCCGGCGAGCAGTACTTC. The chain is assembled from TRBV12-3 or TRBV12-4 and TRBJ2-7, with no confident D gene call. The CDR3 starts with the cysteine, ends with the phenylalanine, and has 13 residues. CDR3 DNA is the only sequence kept; it has 39 bases, read in frame from the first base. The germline ends are 15 bases apart after V is trimmed by 6 bases and J by 6 bases.